This T cell receptor beta chain came from a study of cytomegalovirus exposure and HLA in healthy donors. General study results and limits: Most sequenced TCRs were rare (though some public TCRs occurred in many donors). Three of the chains that were CMV-associated were confirmed in vitro to be specific for CMV antigens.

Clones were sequenced by immunoSEQ multiplex PCR, and TCRdb holds only the in-frame ones, with some missing. The repertoire holds around 60,000 clones, with approximately 90% as singletons. To note about this clone: Its specificity is unknown.

Per germline, CDR1 SGHTA and CDR2 FQGNSA. The CDR3 totals 15 residues. V lost 1 base, J lost 9 bases, and 7 bases stayed unmatched. The sequence came from a woman under 30 in good health and CMV-seronegative. The chain carries TRBV7-2 and TRBJ2-7; TRBD1 matches at 12 bases. Sequences were obtained from PBMCs. CDR3 amino acids: CASSLGGQGAGVQYF. In DNA, the CDR3 is TGTGCCAGCAGCTTAGGGGGACAGGGGGCTGGCGTGCAGTACTTC.